This is a list of T cell receptor beta chains from one sample in a study of shared clonotypes between healthy human individuals. Clones were read by immunoSEQ multiplex PCR, and TCRdb kept only the in-frame ones, dropping some. The table includes around 980,000 clones, roughly 74% detected once. Sequenced input: memory CD4+ T cells from PBMCs. These receptors originate from a man younger than 35 in good health. Some clones in this sample may be carry-over from other donors' samples. The CDR3 runs from the conserved cysteine through the conserved F or W. A D gene is named only where the DNA matches it firmly. Some rows mark clone size as missing; the rest say once, few, many or name a class of expanded clone.

d_gene: .
j_gene: TRBJ2-7
abundance: once
v_gene: TRBV5-1
CDR3aa: CASSLLAGSYEQYF
CDR3nt: TGCGCCAGCAGCTTGCTAGCAGGGAGCTACGAGCAGTACTTC

d_gene: TRBD1
j_gene: TRBJ1-3
abundance: .
v_gene: TRBV9
CDR3aa: CASSAGTEENTIYF
CDR3nt: TGTGCCAGCAGCGCCGGGACAGAAGAAAACACCATATATTTT

d_gene: .
j_gene: TRBJ1-2
abundance: once
v_gene: TRBV19
CDR3aa: CASTPQGGYGYTF
CDR3nt: TGTGCCAGTACCCCACAGGGAGGCTATGGCTACACCTTC

d_gene: TRBD1
j_gene: TRBJ2-6
abundance: few
v_gene: TRBV11-2
CDR3aa: CASRRRTGGSGANVLTF
CDR3nt: TGTGCCAGCAGACGGAGGACAGGGGGGTCCGGGGCCAACGTCCTGACTTTC

d_gene: .
j_gene: TRBJ2-5
abundance: .
v_gene: TRBV28
CDR3aa: CASSWIGGGETQYF
CDR3nt: TGTGCCAGCAGTTGGATAGGGGGGGGAGAGACCCAGTACTTC

d_gene: .
j_gene: TRBJ2-5
abundance: .
v_gene: TRBV6-5
CDR3aa: CASRRTGAETQYF
CDR3nt: TGTGCCTCCCGGAGGACGGGTGCAGAGACCCAGTACTTC

d_gene: TRBD1
j_gene: TRBJ1-2
abundance: .
v_gene: TRBV9
CDR3aa: CASSVVGTGTSYGYTF
CDR3nt: TGTGCCAGCAGCGTAGTTGGGACAGGGACATCATATGGCTACACCTTC

d_gene: TRBD2
j_gene: TRBJ2-7
abundance: .
v_gene: TRBV5-1
CDR3aa: CASRRLATSYEQYF
CDR3nt: TGCGCCAGCCGCCGACTAGCGACCTCCTACGAGCAGTACTTC

d_gene: .
j_gene: TRBJ1-1
abundance: .
v_gene: TRBV18
CDR3aa: CASSPDVTEAFF
CDR3nt: TGTGCCAGCTCACCGGACGTCACTGAAGCTTTCTTT

d_gene: TRBD2
j_gene: TRBJ2-1
abundance: .
v_gene: TRBV2
CDR3aa: CASRRSSGGNNEQFF
CDR3nt: TGTGCCAGCAGACGATCTAGCGGGGGCAACAATGAGCAGTTCTTC

d_gene: TRBD2
j_gene: TRBJ2-1
abundance: many
v_gene: TRBV28
CDR3aa: CASSLRSGLAGDNEQFF
CDR3nt: TGTGCCAGCAGTTTGAGGTCCGGACTAGCGGGAGACAATGAGCAGTTCTTC

d_gene: .
j_gene: TRBJ1-3
abundance: once
v_gene: TRBV13
CDR3aa: CASSLEYGPGNTIYF
CDR3nt: TGTGCCAGCAGCTTAGAGTACGGGCCTGGAAACACCATATATTTT

d_gene: TRBD1
j_gene: TRBJ1-1
abundance: few
v_gene: TRBV11-2
CDR3aa: CASSSSGQGSGAFF
CDR3nt: TGTGCCAGCAGCTCCTCCGGACAGGGGAGCGGAGCTTTCTTT

d_gene: TRBD1
j_gene: TRBJ2-7
abundance: .
v_gene: TRBV27
CDR3aa: CASRRTGAYEQYF
CDR3nt: TGTGCCAGCAGACGGACAGGGGCCTACGAGCAGTACTTC

d_gene: .
j_gene: TRBJ1-5
abundance: .
v_gene: TRBV27
CDR3aa: CASSSSRVGIQPQHF
CDR3nt: TGTGCCAGCAGTTCCTCGCGTGTTGGTATTCAGCCCCAGCATTTT

d_gene: .
j_gene: TRBJ1-5
abundance: .
v_gene: TRBV6-4
CDR3aa: CASSVDTSLGPQHF
CDR3nt: TGTGCCAGCAGTGTGGACACTAGTTTGGGGCCCCAGCATTTT

d_gene: TRBD2
j_gene: TRBJ2-1
abundance: .
v_gene: TRBV5-4
CDR3aa: CASSPRLAGLYNEQFF
CDR3nt: TGTGCCAGCAGCCCACGACTAGCGGGACTCTACAATGAGCAGTTCTTC

d_gene: .
j_gene: TRBJ1-1
abundance: .
v_gene: TRBV18
CDR3aa: CASSPAITSWGRNTEAFF
CDR3nt: TGTGCCAGCTCACCAGCGATTACTTCATGGGGAAGAAACACTGAAGCTTTCTTT

d_gene: .
j_gene: TRBJ2-7
abundance: .
v_gene: TRBV29-1
CDR3aa: CSVEAYPYEQYF
CDR3nt: TGCAGCGTTGAAGCGTACCCCTACGAGCAGTACTTC

d_gene: .
j_gene: TRBJ1-3
abundance: .
v_gene: TRBV7-3
CDR3aa: CASSSRAGNTIYF
CDR3nt: TGTGCCAGCAGCTCCCGGGCTGGAAACACCATATATTTT

d_gene: TRBD1
j_gene: TRBJ1-2
abundance: .
v_gene: TRBV5-1
CDR3aa: CASRRMGDRAGYTF
CDR3nt: TGCGCCAGCAGACGAATGGGGGACAGGGCCGGCTACACCTTC

d_gene: .
j_gene: TRBJ1-2
abundance: .
v_gene: TRBV5-1
CDR3aa: CASSLVPEATYGYTF
CDR3nt: TGCGCCAGCAGCTTGGTACCAGAAGCTACCTATGGCTACACCTTC

d_gene: TRBD1
j_gene: TRBJ1-4
abundance: .
v_gene: TRBV10-3
CDR3aa: CAISLGQPTTNEKLFF
CDR3nt: TGTGCCATCAGTCTGGGACAGCCTACAACTAATGAAAAACTGTTTTTT

d_gene: .
j_gene: TRBJ2-7
abundance: .
v_gene: TRBV9
CDR3aa: CASSVAGGMSYEQYF
CDR3nt: TGTGCCAGCAGCGTAGCCGGGGGTATGTCCTACGAGCAGTACTTC

d_gene: .
j_gene: TRBJ2-1
abundance: .
v_gene: TRBV30
CDR3aa: CAWRGLAVYNEQFF
CDR3nt: TGTGCCTGGAGGGGGCTAGCAGTATACAATGAGCAGTTCTTC

d_gene: .
j_gene: TRBJ1-1
abundance: .
v_gene: TRBV6-1
CDR3aa: CASSLRGTEAFF
CDR3nt: TGTGCCAGCAGCCTCAGGGGTACTGAAGCTTTCTTT

d_gene: .
j_gene: TRBJ2-7
abundance: .
v_gene: TRBV7-2
CDR3aa: CASSPMSADYEQYF
CDR3nt: TGTGCCAGCAGCCCCATGTCGGCGGACTACGAGCAGTACTTC

d_gene: TRBD2
j_gene: TRBJ2-3
abundance: .
v_gene: TRBV7-2
CDR3aa: CASSLGPGGTSTDTQYF
CDR3nt: TGTGCCAGCAGCTTAGGGCCGGGGGGGACTAGCACAGATACGCAGTATTTT

d_gene: TRBD2
j_gene: TRBJ2-5
abundance: .
v_gene: TRBV4-1
CDR3aa: CASSQPGLAREETQYF
CDR3nt: TGCGCCAGCAGCCAACCGGGACTAGCGCGTGAAGAGACCCAGTACTTC

d_gene: .
j_gene: TRBJ2-7
abundance: .
v_gene: TRBV29-1
CDR3aa: CSVKGGYEQYF
CDR3nt: TGCAGCGTTAAGGGCGGCTACGAGCAGTACTTC

d_gene: .
j_gene: TRBJ1-3
abundance: .
v_gene: TRBV30
CDR3aa: CAHTIGNTIYF
CDR3nt: TGTGCCCACACCATTGGAAACACCATATATTTT

d_gene: .
j_gene: TRBJ1-3
abundance: .
v_gene: TRBV4-3
CDR3aa: CASSQEKTGAIYF
CDR3nt: TGCGCCAGCAGCCAAGAGAAAACTGGGGCCATATATTTT

d_gene: .
j_gene: TRBJ2-3
abundance: .
v_gene: TRBV11-1
CDR3aa: CASSLDRLADTQYF
CDR3nt: TGTGCCAGCAGCCTCGACAGGCTGGCAGATACGCAGTATTTT

d_gene: .
j_gene: TRBJ1-1
abundance: .
v_gene: TRBV7-2
CDR3aa: CASSQGLRKIAFF
CDR3nt: TGTGCCAGCAGCCAGGGACTGCGGAAGATAGCTTTCTTT

d_gene: .
j_gene: TRBJ1-1
abundance: .
v_gene: TRBV6-6
CDR3aa: CASNLGGDTEAFF
CDR3nt: TGTGCCAGCAACTTAGGGGGAGACACTGAAGCTTTCTTT

d_gene: .
j_gene: TRBJ2-2
abundance: .
v_gene: TRBV7-2
CDR3aa: CASSPGQVGELFF
CDR3nt: TGTGCCAGCAGCCCCGGGCAGGTCGGGGAGCTGTTTTTT

d_gene: .
j_gene: TRBJ1-4
abundance: .
v_gene: TRBV7-3
CDR3aa: CASSLTEEKLFF
CDR3nt: TGTGCCAGCAGCTTAACGGAGGAAAAACTGTTTTTT

d_gene: .
j_gene: TRBJ2-5
abundance: .
v_gene: TRBV28
CDR3aa: CAASWAPTQETQYF
CDR3nt: TGTGCCGCTAGCTGGGCTCCTACACAAGAGACCCAGTACTTC

d_gene: .
j_gene: TRBJ1-4
abundance: .
v_gene: TRBV4-3
CDR3aa: CASSREGLTDEKLFF
CDR3nt: TGCGCCAGCAGCCGCGAGGGGTTGACGGATGAAAAACTGTTTTTT

d_gene: .
j_gene: TRBJ1-3
abundance: many
v_gene: TRBV11-2
CDR3aa: CASSHIQGGGNTIYF
CDR3nt: TGTGCCAGCAGCCACATACAGGGCGGTGGAAACACCATATATTTT

d_gene: TRBD2
j_gene: TRBJ2-7
abundance: .
v_gene: TRBV28
CDR3aa: CASSFLREGYEQYF
CDR3nt: TGTGCCAGCAGTTTTTTGCGGGAGGGGTACGAGCAGTACTTC

d_gene: .
j_gene: TRBJ2-1
abundance: .
v_gene: TRBV7-2
CDR3aa: CASSLGGSRNEQFF
CDR3nt: TGTGCCAGCAGCTTAGGAGGATCCCGCAATGAGCAGTTCTTC

d_gene: .
j_gene: TRBJ2-2
abundance: .
v_gene: TRBV18
CDR3aa: CASSRRGLTGELFF
CDR3nt: TGTGCCAGCTCACGGAGGGGACTGACCGGGGAGCTGTTTTTT

d_gene: .
j_gene: TRBJ1-2
abundance: .
v_gene: TRBV21-1
CDR3aa: CASRNIVGQIYGYTF
CDR3nt: TGTGCCAGCAGGAACATCGTGGGACAAATCTATGGCTACACCTTC

d_gene: .
j_gene: TRBJ1-3
abundance: few
v_gene: TRBV5-1
CDR3aa: CASSLIPSSGNTIYF
CDR3nt: TGCGCCAGCAGCTTGATTCCCAGCTCTGGAAACACCATATATTTT

d_gene: TRBD1
j_gene: TRBJ2-7
abundance: .
v_gene: TRBV5-1
CDR3aa: CASRDRATREQYF
CDR3nt: TGCGCCAGCAGGGACAGGGCGACGAGAGAGCAGTACTTC

d_gene: .
j_gene: TRBJ1-1
abundance: .
v_gene: TRBV28
CDR3aa: CASSLRQMNTEAFF
CDR3nt: TGTGCCAGCAGTTTAAGGCAGATGAACACTGAAGCTTTCTTT

d_gene: TRBD1
j_gene: TRBJ2-1
abundance: .
v_gene: TRBV6-1
CDR3aa: CASSLTGYPYNEQFF
CDR3nt: TGTGCCAGCAGCTTGACAGGGTACCCCTACAATGAGCAGTTCTTC

d_gene: .
j_gene: TRBJ2-1
abundance: .
v_gene: TRBV18
CDR3aa: CASSPPNREQFF
CDR3nt: TGTGCCAGCTCACCACCTAATCGGGAGCAGTTCTTC

d_gene: .
j_gene: TRBJ1-3
abundance: .
v_gene: TRBV5-1
CDR3aa: CASGPQGPSSSGNTIYF
CDR3nt: TGCGCCAGCGGCCCCCAAGGGCCGTCGAGCTCTGGAAACACCATATATTTT

d_gene: TRBD1
j_gene: TRBJ1-2
abundance: .
v_gene: TRBV5-5
CDR3aa: CASSLQGGYGYTF
CDR3nt: TGTGCCAGCAGCTTGCAGGGGGGCTATGGCTACACCTTC

d_gene: .
j_gene: TRBJ1-2
abundance: .
v_gene: TRBV10-3
CDR3aa: CAISEAGYYGYTF
CDR3nt: TGTGCCATCAGTGAGGCAGGGTACTATGGCTACACCTTC

d_gene: .
j_gene: TRBJ2-3
abundance: .
v_gene: TRBV7-9
CDR3aa: CASTKDILTDTQYF
CDR3nt: TGTGCCAGCACCAAGGACATTTTGACAGATACGCAGTATTTT

d_gene: .
j_gene: TRBJ1-1
abundance: .
v_gene: TRBV5-5
CDR3aa: CASGTQANTEAFF
CDR3nt: TGTGCCAGCGGAACCCAGGCGAACACTGAAGCTTTCTTT